These 12 T cell receptor beta chains share one sample of origin, sequenced in a study of blood T cells in healthy people across ages. A second roughly 6 to 12 cycle PCR used barcoded and J-beta primers. TCRdb re-called the 5' RACE reads through MiXCR, storing one row per CDR3 protein. Of more than 1.4 million distinct CDR3 sequences in the sample, 42% were seen once. What was sequenced was blood. Receptor source: a woman in her late teens or twenties in good health.

This clonotype has just a few counts. V and J are TRBV6-5 and TRBJ1-2; D is unclear. Germline CDR1 reads MNHEY; CDR2 reads SVGAGI. V lost 6 bases and J 8 bases, leaving 13 bases between the germline ends. The CDR3 is 12 amino acids. The CDR3 here is CASSAASAGYTF. The CDR3 nucleotides read TGTGCCAGCAGCGCCGCATCGGCGGGCTACACCTTC.

This chain connects TRBV19 to TRBJ2-1, with D uncertain. Trimming cost V 7 bases and J 9 bases, with 16 bases left between them. The CDR3 has 13 residues. The germline CDR1 and CDR2 sequences are LNHDA and SQIVND (reference sequence). The CDR3 region has the DNA TGTGCCAGTACCGCTGGTCCCTTAAGTGAGCAGTTCTTC. The encoded protein is CASTAGPLSEQFF.

The rearrangement uses TRBV2 and TRBJ1-5, with D tentatively TRBD1 (6 bases). V was shortened by 8 bases and J by 3 bases, with 14 bases between the two germline ends. CDR1 SNHLY and CDR2 FYNNEI come from the germline V gene. This CDR3 contains 14 residues. The CDR3: CASREGTYNQPQHF. The DNA of the CDR3 is TGTGCCAGCCGCGAGGGGACATACAATCAGCCCCAGCATTTT. Using reference TRBV2 and TRBJ1-5 for the parts outside the CDR3, the full variable domain is EPEVTQTPSHQVTQMGQEVILRCVPISNHLYFYWYRQILGQKVEFLVSFYNNEISEKSEIFDDQFSVERPDGSNFTLKIRSTKLEDSAMYFCASREGTYNQPQHFGDGTRLSIL.

The chain carries TRBV10-3 and TRBJ1-1; no reliable D call. V lost 3 bases, J lost 0 bases, and 8 bases lay in between. CDR1 ENHRY and CDR2 SYGVKD come from the germline V gene. The CDR3 runs 14 residues. CDR3: CAISESYMNTEAFF. Here the CDR3 DNA reads TGTGCCATCAGTGAATCCTACATGAACACTGAAGCTTTCTTT.

In its sample, this clonotype was seen a few times. CDR3 sequence: CASRKSGGAFEQYF. The CDR3 DNA follows: TGTGCCAGCAGAAAAAGCGGGGGGGCCTTCGAGCAGTACTTC. The chain employs TRBV13 and TRBJ2-7; TRBD2 matches at 10 bases. J was trimmed by 6 bases and V by 6 bases; bases with no gene match: 8. This CDR3 has 14 amino acids. The germline CDR1 and CDR2 sequences are PRHDT and FYEKMQ (reference sequence).

With regard to this clonotype: At one end, the junction sequence differs from germline, possibly due to a read error. The chain joins TRBV7-8 to TRBJ2-6; possible D gene TRBD1, 6 bases. Germline loops: CDR1 SGHVS, CDR2 FQNEAQ. The CDR3 has 19 amino acids. CDR3 loop: CASSLASAGAHSGANVPTF. The CDR3 DNA reads TGTGCCAGCAGCTTAGCTTCCGCAGGGGCCCACTCTGGGGCCAACGTCCCGACTTTC. The full variable domain, rest sourced from reference TRBV7-8 and TRBJ2-6, is GAGVSQSPRYKVAKRGQDVALRCDPISGHVSLFWYQQALGQGPEFLTYFQNEAQLDKSGLPSDRFFAERPEGSVSTLKIQRTQQEDSAVYLCASSLASAGAHSGANVPTFGAGSRLTVL.

There are a few counts of this clonotype. The rearrangement links TRBV28 to TRBJ1-6, with D possibly matching TRBD1 (5 bases). Germline V lookup: CDR1 MDHEN, CDR2 SYDVKM. V lost 3 bases, J lost 8 bases, and 14 bases lay in between. This CDR3 region has 15 residues. CDR3 nucleotide sequence: TGTGCCAGCAGTTTGGCGCGGGGCGTTGATTCACCCCTCCACTTT. Translation: CASSLARGVDSPLHF.

The rearrangement links TRBV20-1 to TRBJ2-2; D call uncertain. CDR3 length: 14 amino acids. Deletions cut 3 bases from V and 5 bases from J, with 13 bases between. Germline V gene data show CDR1 as DFQATT and CDR2 as SNEGSKA (reference sequence). CDR3 loop: CSASLVMPTGELFF. In DNA, the CDR3 is TGCAGTGCTAGCCTGGTCATGCCAACCGGGGAGCTGTTTTTT.

As to this clonotype: Relative to the germline gene, one junction end is altered; a read error may explain this. CDR3 protein: CASRSGTSGSGDTQYF. Here the CDR3 DNA reads TGCGCAAGCAGATCCGGGACTAGCGGGAGTGGAGATACGCAGTATTTT. The chain joins TRBV5-1 to TRBJ2-3; 14 bases align to TRBD2. The germline V gene encodes CDR1 SGHRS and CDR2 YFSETQ. The CDR3 consists of 16 residues.

The chain has TRBV5-8 and TRBJ1-2; D is ambiguous. Germline V gene lookup returns CDR1 SGHTS and CDR2 YDEGEE. The CDR3 extends over 13 amino acids. V gave up 6 bases and J gave up 6 bases, with 15 bases separating them. The CDR3 sequence is CASTILGIDGYTF. DNA for the CDR3: TGTGCCAGCACCATCTTGGGGATAGATGGCTACACCTTC. The full variable domain, in which reference TRBV5-8 and TRBJ1-2 provide the parts outside the CDR3, is EAGVTQSPTHLIKTRGQQATLRCSPISGHTSVYWYQQALGLGLQFLLWYDEGEERNRGNFPPRFSGRQFPNYSSELNVNALELEDSALYLCASTILGIDGYTFGSGTRLTVV.

V usage is TRBV29-1 and J usage is TRBJ2-1; a possible D gene is TRBD1 (6 bases). The germline CDR1 and CDR2 sequences are SQVTM and ANQGSEA. The CDR3 is 15 residues long. Trimming took 3 bases from V and 7 from J, leaving 19 bases between them. Here the CDR3 DNA reads TGCAGCGTTGACTCTCGGGACACTGGTAGGAATGAGCAGTTCTTC. Amino acid sequence: CSVDSRDTGRNEQFF.

This clonotype was detected a few times. The J gene is TRBJ2-7, the V gene TRBV15; the D is unclear. This CDR3 contains 13 residues. The germline V gene encodes CDR1 LNHNV and CDR2 YYDKDF (reference sequence). V was cut by 0 bases and J by 5 bases, with 8 bases left in between. In DNA, the CDR3 is TGTGCCACCAGCAGAGATCTTAGGGACGAGCAGTACTTC. Amino acid sequence: CATSRDLRDEQYF. Combining the CDR3 with reference TRBV15 and TRBJ2-7 gives the whole variable domain DAMVIQNPRYQVTQFGKPVTLSCSQTLNHNVMYWYQQKSSQAPKLLFHYYDKDFNNEADTPDNFQSRRPNTSFCFLDIRSPGLGDTAMYLCATSRDLRDEQYFGPGTRLTVT.